This T cell receptor (beta chain) was profiled in a study of T-cell memory formation after mild COVID-19. General study points: Prior to infection, memory already included some responding clones, suggesting cross-reactive memory joined. Confirmation of SARS-CoV-2 specificity was lacking for second-wave clones peaking day 37.

After removal of 5 bases from V and 3 bases from J, the junction contained 7 bases not matched to a gene. Germline V gene sequence: CDR1 SGHVS, CDR2 FNYEAQ. This CDR3 is built from 15 residues. This clonotype has just a few counts. Antigen: not known. TCRalpha and TCRbeta libraries used 5'RACE with constant-segment primers and UMIs. TCRdb passed the 5' RACE reads through MiXCR, listing each CDR3 protein once. The table includes under 110,000 distinct CDR3 sequences, about an eighth detected once. This receptor was obtained from an adult woman who had mild COVID-19 (a few samples of this study predate the infection). Cell type and time point are not known. The chain recombines TRBV7-6 with TRBJ2-5; 9 nucleotides agree with TRBD1. Sequenced material: PBMCs or a T cell subset sorted from them (not recorded which). The CDR3: CASSPGDRVEETQYF. CDR3 sequence (DNA): TGTGCCAGCAGCCCAGGGGACAGGGTGGAAGAGACCCAGTACTTC.